This T cell receptor (beta chain) emerged from a study of spatial heterogeneity in lung cancer. As for the study in general: Two to three years after resection was the median timing of the follow-up PBMC samples, which were sequenced when available. Consistently, beta-chain sequences turned up in larger numbers than alpha-chain sequences did.

Each molecule of TCR cDNA was tagged with one unique molecular identifier. Using its own MiXCR run on the 5' RACE reads, TCRdb lists one record per CDR3 protein. The profile shows roughly 120,000 distinct CDR3 sequences, 9.5% to 15% of them singletons. Time point in this sample: blood at routine non-recurrence follow-up after resection. Sequencing covered unsorted whole RNA taken from tumor, nontumor lung or frozen PBMC. Findings and limits, study-wide: Ubiquitous expanded tumor TCRs appeared in blood more at resection than follow-up.

Worth noting for this clonotype: Its specificity is unknown.

This CDR3 has 18 amino acids. Germline CDR1 MNHNS, CDR2 SASEGT. Germline trimming cut 4 bases from V and 2 bases from J; bases unmatched to any gene: 12. The TCR was taken from a male donor with early-stage non-small cell lung cancer. This chain connects TRBV6-1 to TRBJ2-5; 11 positions agree with TRBD2. Sequencing was performed on PBMCs, taken at follow-up. This CDR3 reads CASSASGGPGNAQETQYF. CDR3 in DNA: TGTGCCAGCAGTGCTAGCGGGGGGCCCGGAAATGCGCAAGAGACCCAGTACTTC.